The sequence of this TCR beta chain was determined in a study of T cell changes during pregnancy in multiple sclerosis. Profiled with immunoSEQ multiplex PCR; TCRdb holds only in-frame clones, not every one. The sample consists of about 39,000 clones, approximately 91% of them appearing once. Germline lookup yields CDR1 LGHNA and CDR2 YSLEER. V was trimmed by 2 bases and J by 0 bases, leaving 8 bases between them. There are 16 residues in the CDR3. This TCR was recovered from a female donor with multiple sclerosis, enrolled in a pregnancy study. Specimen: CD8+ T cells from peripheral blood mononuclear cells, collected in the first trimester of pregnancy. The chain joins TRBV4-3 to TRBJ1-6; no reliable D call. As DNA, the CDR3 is TGCGCCAGCAGCCAAATACCGAGCTCCTATAATTCACCCCTCCACTTT. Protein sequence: CASSQIPSSYNSPLHF.